These T cell receptor beta chains were read from a single sample in a study of Ad26.COV2.S vaccination and SARS-CoV-2 variants. Sequencing used immunoSEQ multiplex PCR; TCRdb keeps in-frame clones, though not all of them. The sample yields around 310,000 clones, roughly 90% seen once. The sequenced sample was peripheral blood, obtained in a trial of Ad26.COV2.S vaccine versus placebo. The source of these receptors is a person between 18 and 60 years old who received the Ad26.COV2.S COVID-19 vaccine or a placebo. CDR3s include the opening cysteine and the closing phenylalanine or tryptophan. The D gene is left open where the match is weak. Clone size is not always given. Where it is, it says once, few, many or a class for expanded clones.

clone_size,v_call,j_call,d_call,cdr3_nt,cdr3_aa
.,TRBV5-1,TRBJ2-1,.,TGCGCCAGCAGCTTCGGGGCTGAGTCCTACAATGAGCAGTTCTTC,CASSFGAESYNEQFF
once,TRBV11-3,TRBJ1-2,.,TGTGCCAGCAGTACGAATGGGCTAGGTGGCTACACCTTC,CASSTNGLGGYTF
once,TRBV3-1/TRBV3-2,TRBJ1-2,.,TGTGCCAGCAGCCATTACCAGGCAGGACTCAATCTTAAATTC,CASSHYQAGLNLKF
.,TRBV4-3,TRBJ2-5,.,TGCGCCAGCAGCCAAGATGGGGGCCATGAGACCCAGTACTTC,CASSQDGGHETQYF
.,TRBV30,TRBJ1-2,TRBD1,TGTGCCTGGAGTCGCCTTAGGCAGGGGGCGTGGGGCTACACCTTC,CAWSRLRQGAWGYTF
.,TRBV11-2,TRBJ2-3,.,TGTGCCAGCAGCGCCTATGCGGGGCCCCCAGATACGCAGTATTTT,CASSAYAGPPDTQYF
.,TRBV27,TRBJ2-3,.,TGTGCCAGCAGTTTAGGGTCTGTACCTTATACGCAGTATTTT,CASSLGSVPYTQYF
.,TRBV27,TRBJ1-5,.,TGTGCCAGCAGTTTCGGGGACGGAGCCCGGTCCCAGCATTTT,CASSFGDGARSQHF
.,TRBV6-2/TRBV6-3,TRBJ2-7,.,TGTGCCAGCAGCTATGCACGAAGGGGCTCCTACGAGCAGTACTTC,CASSYARRGSYEQYF
.,TRBV18,TRBJ1-2,.,TGTGCCAGCTCAAATGACCCTTTCGAGGGCTACACCTTC,CASSNDPFEGYTF
few,TRBV7-6,TRBJ2-1,.,TGTGCCAGCAGCTTAATGCTTTCTGTGAATGAGCAGTTCTTC,CASSLMLSVNEQFF
.,TRBV25-1,TRBJ2-3,.,TGTGCCAGCAGTGAACTGGCGCCTTTTCGGGAGCGCACAGATACGCAGTATTTT,CASSELAPFRERTDTQYF
.,TRBV7-2,TRBJ1-5,.,TGTGCCAGCAGCAGGGGGGACATTTATCAGCCCCAGCATTTT,CASSRGDIYQPQHF
.,TRBV15,TRBJ2-2,.,TGTGCCACCAGCGATCTGAACACCGGGGAGCTGTTTTTT,CATSDLNTGELFF
.,TRBV19,TRBJ1-1,.,TGTGCCAGTAGTAGTACGGAGAACACTGAAGCTTTCTTT,CASSSTENTEAFF
once,TRBV3-1/TRBV3-2,TRBJ2-1,TRBD2,TGTGCCAGCAGCCCCAGAGCGCCCGGGACTAGCGGGAGAAATGAGCAGTTCTTC,CASSPRAPGTSGRNEQFF
.,TRBV13,TRBJ1-4,.,TGTGCCAGCAGCTCCGACCGGGACCGAGAAAAACTGTTTTTT,CASSSDRDREKLFF
.,TRBV18,TRBJ1-5,.,TGTGCCAGCTCTCCAGGGGTTCATAGCAATCAGCCCCAGCATTTT,CASSPGVHSNQPQHF
.,TRBV7-2,TRBJ1-5,.,TGTGCCAGCAGCTTTGATCCTCAACAGCCCCAGCATTTT,CASSFDPQQPQHF
.,TRBV19,TRBJ2-5,.,TGTGCCAGTAGTATTTATGGGGCTAGCCTGGAAGAGACCCAGTACTTC,CASSIYGASLEETQYF
.,TRBV29-1,TRBJ1-2,TRBD1,TGCAGCGTGCAGGGGGCACTCTTTGTTGGCTACACCTTC,CSVQGALFVGYTF
.,TRBV6-1,TRBJ1-2,.,TGTGCCAGCAGTGAGTTGGTGCAGGGAAACACCTTC,CASSELVQGNTF